Listed below are T cell receptor beta chains from one sample, sequenced in a study of post-analysis software for immune sequencing data. TCRdb re-derived calls from the PCR reads in MiXCR, one entry per CDR3 protein. Of about 200,000 distinct CDR3 sequences in the sample, 25% to 35% were seen once. Sample: blood. These receptors were obtained from a girl under 18 with multiple sclerosis. The CDR3 runs from the conserved cysteine through the conserved F or W. D genes are given only for firm matches. The size of a clone is reported for some rows only, either as once, few or many, or as a class for expanded clones.

D: -; V: TRBV7-3; J: TRBJ2-1; size: many; DNA: TGTGCCAGCAGCCCCCTCCAAGCATCCTACAATGAGCAGTTCTTC; CDR3: CASSPLQASYNEQFF
D: -; V: TRBV9; J: TRBJ1-2; size: -; DNA: TGTGCCAGCAGTCGAGACTATGGCTACACCTTC; CDR3: CASSRDYGYTF
D: -; V: TRBV29-1; J: TRBJ2-7; size: many; DNA: TGCAGCGTTGAAGATCTCGAGGGACCCTACGAGCAGTACTTC; CDR3: CSVEDLEGPYEQYF
D: -; V: TRBV20-1; J: TRBJ2-3; size: -; DNA: TGCAGTGCCATCGGCACAGATACGCAGTATTTT; CDR3: CSAIGTDTQYF
D: -; V: TRBV12-3/TRBV12-4; J: TRBJ1-1; size: many; DNA: TGTGCCAGCGGGAAAGGGAGAGGTGAAGCTTTCTTT; CDR3: CASGKGRGEAFF
D: -; V: TRBV6-5; J: TRBJ2-6; size: -; DNA: TGTGCCAGCAAACTAGGGGTCTCTGGGGCCAACGTCCTGACTTTC; CDR3: CASKLGVSGANVLTF
D: TRBD1; V: TRBV19; J: TRBJ1-4; size: -; DNA: TGTGCCAGTAGCGACTGGGACAGCCCCAACCGGGGTGAAAAACGGTTTTTT; CDR3: CASSDWDSPNRGEKRFF
D: TRBD2; V: TRBV20-1; J: TRBJ2-2; size: few; DNA: TGCAGTGCCCGGCTGGGAGGGGCTCAGGGGGAGCTGTTTTTT; CDR3: CSARLGGAQGELFF
D: TRBD2; V: TRBV7-2; J: TRBJ2-7; size: many; DNA: TGTGCCAGCAGCAAGGGACTAGCTTCCGAGCAGTACTTC; CDR3: CASSKGLASEQYF
D: -; V: TRBV11-2; J: TRBJ2-6; size: -; DNA: TGTGCCAGCAGCCCTGGGGCCAACGTCCTGACTTTC; CDR3: CASSPGANVLTF
D: -; V: TRBV4-1; J: TRBJ1-4; size: few; DNA: TGCGCCAGCAGCCAAGATCCCCGGGTTGAAAAACTGTTTTTT; CDR3: CASSQDPRVEKLFF
D: TRBD2; V: TRBV5-1; J: TRBJ2-1; size: many; DNA: TGCGCCAGCAGCGAGGGACTAGCGGACCTCAATGAGCAGTTCTTC; CDR3: CASSEGLADLNEQFF
D: TRBD1; V: TRBV3-1; J: TRBJ1-2; size: -; DNA: TGTGCCAGCAGCCAAGACCCGGACAGGGGGCTGGATGGCTACACCTTC; CDR3: CASSQDPDRGLDGYTF
D: TRBD1; V: TRBV10-2; J: TRBJ1-2; size: -; DNA: TGCGCCAGCACCGGCGGTGGCACAGGGGGAGGGTATGGCTACACCTTC; CDR3: CASTGGGTGGGYGYTF
D: TRBD2; V: TRBV6-2/TRBV6-3; J: TRBJ2-6; size: few; DNA: TGTGCCAGCAGTTACGTCCTAGCGGGCCCCCTCTCTGGGGCCAACGTCCTGACTTTC; CDR3: CASSYVLAGPLSGANVLTF
D: -; V: TRBV15; J: TRBJ2-2; size: few; DNA: TGTGCCACCAGCAGAGATAAATCCGGGGAGCTGTTTTTT; CDR3: CATSRDKSGELFF
D: TRBD1; V: TRBV6-5; J: TRBJ2-5; size: many; DNA: TGTGCCAGCAGTTCCCTGGGCAGGGGGTACCAAGAGACCCAGTACTTC; CDR3: CASSSLGRGYQETQYF
D: TRBD1; V: TRBV27; J: TRBJ2-1; size: -; DNA: TGTGCCAGCAGTAAACTACTCGACAGGGGGACCTACAATGAGCAGTTCTTC; CDR3: CASSKLLDRGTYNEQFF
D: -; V: TRBV7-2; J: TRBJ1-1; size: -; DNA: TGTGCCAGCAGTTTACAGAGCTACACTGAAGCTTTCTTT; CDR3: CASSLQSYTEAFF
D: -; V: TRBV5-1; J: TRBJ1-1; size: -; DNA: TGCGCCAGCAGCTCCCAGGGGCAGAACACTGAAGCTTTCTTT; CDR3: CASSSQGQNTEAFF
D: -; V: TRBV5-1; J: TRBJ2-2; size: -; DNA: TGCGCCAGCAGCTTGGACAGGCGATCGAGCACCGGGGAGCTGTTTTTT; CDR3: CASSLDRRSSTGELFF
D: -; V: TRBV29-1; J: TRBJ2-7; size: -; DNA: TGCAGCGTTAAGGAGGCTTTCTACGAGCAGTACTTC; CDR3: CSVKEAFYEQYF
D: -; V: TRBV30; J: TRBJ2-6; size: few; DNA: TGTGCCTGGAGTGTATCTGGGGCCAACGTCCTGACTTTC; CDR3: CAWSVSGANVLTF
D: -; V: TRBV20-1; J: TRBJ1-5; size: -; DNA: TGCAGTGCAAGGGACATTAGCAATCAGCCCCAGCATTTT; CDR3: CSARDISNQPQHF
D: TRBD1; V: TRBV4-1; J: TRBJ2-6; size: many; DNA: TGCGCCAGCAGCCGGAAGTTGATGGACAGGACGAACTCTGGGGCCAACGTCCTGACTTTC; CDR3: CASSRKLMDRTNSGANVLTF
D: TRBD1; V: TRBV10-3; J: TRBJ2-7; size: many; DNA: TGTGCCATCAGTGGGAAGACAGGGGGGGACTACGAGCAGTACTTC; CDR3: CAISGKTGGDYEQYF
D: -; V: TRBV15; J: TRBJ2-5; size: -; DNA: TGTGCCACCAGCAGAGACACACCTTTTACCCAAGAGACCCAGTACTTC; CDR3: CATSRDTPFTQETQYF
D: -; V: TRBV5-1; J: TRBJ2-3; size: few; DNA: TGCGCCAGCAGCTCCCCTGGGGGCGGGAGCCCCGATACGCAGTATTTT; CDR3: CASSSPGGGSPDTQYF
D: -; V: TRBV2; J: TRBJ2-5; size: -; DNA: TGTGCCAGCCTCGGCAGCGCTGAGCAGTACTTC; CDR3: CASLGSAEQYF
D: -; V: TRBV29-1; J: TRBJ1-2; size: -; DNA: TGCAGCATTGAGGGGGAAGCCTACAGCTACACCTTC; CDR3: CSIEGEAYSYTF
D: TRBD1; V: TRBV5-4; J: TRBJ2-7; size: -; DNA: TGTGCCAGCAGCTTGGAGCGGGACAGGGGATACGAGCAGTACTTC; CDR3: CASSLERDRGYEQYF
D: -; V: TRBV11-2; J: TRBJ1-1; size: few; DNA: TGTGCCAGCAGCCCTGACAGGACTGAAGCTTTCTTT; CDR3: CASSPDRTEAFF
D: -; V: TRBV28; J: TRBJ2-1; size: -; DNA: TGTGCCAGCAGCCGCCAGGCTACATCCTACAATGAGCAGTTCTTC; CDR3: CASSRQATSYNEQFF
D: TRBD1; V: TRBV12-3/TRBV12-4; J: TRBJ1-6; size: few; DNA: TGTGCCAGCAGCTCGAGGACAGGGGGGAATTCACCCCTCCACTTT; CDR3: CASSSRTGGNSPLHF
D: -; V: TRBV7-9; J: TRBJ1-1; size: -; DNA: TGTGCCAGCAGCTCCCCAGCAGGGAACACTGAAGCTTTCTTT; CDR3: CASSSPAGNTEAFF
D: -; V: TRBV5-6; J: TRBJ2-5; size: many; DNA: TGTGCCAGCAGCCGCATATTCCAAGAGACCCAGTACTTC; CDR3: CASSRIFQETQYF
D: TRBD1; V: TRBV20-1; J: TRBJ2-6; size: few; DNA: TGCAGTGCTAGAGATCACAGGGGGCTTAATGCTGGGGCCAACGTCCTGACTTTC; CDR3: CSARDHRGLNAGANVLTF
D: -; V: TRBV28; J: TRBJ2-2; size: -; DNA: TGTGCCCTAGGGGGCGGGACTAACACCGGGGAGCTGTTTTTT; CDR3: CALGGGTNTGELFF
D: -; V: TRBV13; J: TRBJ2-7; size: -; DNA: TGTGCCAGCAGCTTAGAGTCCCAGGCCGAGCAGTACTTC; CDR3: CASSLESQAEQYF
D: TRBD1; V: TRBV18; J: TRBJ1-6; size: few; DNA: TGTGCCAGCTCACCCTCGACAGGGAGTAATTCACCCCTCCACTTT; CDR3: CASSPSTGSNSPLHF
D: TRBD1; V: TRBV7-9; J: TRBJ1-4; size: few; DNA: TGTGCCAGCAACGACCAGGACAGGGGGCCCGAAAAACTGTTTTTT; CDR3: CASNDQDRGPEKLFF
D: -; V: TRBV5-1; J: TRBJ2-2; size: few; DNA: TGCGCCAGCAGCGGGGCGGACACCGGGGAGCTGTTTTTT; CDR3: CASSGADTGELFF
D: TRBD2; V: TRBV7-2; J: TRBJ2-1; size: many; DNA: TGTGCCAGCAGCTTATTGACTAGCGGGGGGGCGCGGTGGAATGAGCAGTTCTTC; CDR3: CASSLLTSGGARWNEQFF
D: -; V: TRBV12-3/TRBV12-4; J: TRBJ2-1; size: many; DNA: TGTGCCAGCAGCCGGTACAATGAGCAGTTCTTC; CDR3: CASSRYNEQFF
D: TRBD2; V: TRBV2; J: TRBJ2-5; size: -; DNA: TGTGCCAGCAGCCGATCGGGGGGGGCGCAGCAAGAGACCCAGTACTTC; CDR3: CASSRSGGAQQETQYF
D: -; V: TRBV15; J: TRBJ2-3; size: -; DNA: TGTGCCACCAGCAGAGTTCTGGCGGGCTCAGATGCGCAGTATTTT; CDR3: CATSRVLAGSDAQYF
D: -; V: TRBV29-1; J: TRBJ1-1; size: many; DNA: TGCAGCGTTGAAGGGCAGGAATCTGAAGCTTTCTTT; CDR3: CSVEGQESEAFF
D: -; V: TRBV28; J: TRBJ2-7; size: many; DNA: TGTGCCAGCGGGGAAGGGTTCGGTGAGCAGTACTTC; CDR3: CASGEGFGEQYF
D: -; V: TRBV20-1; J: TRBJ1-1; size: many; DNA: TGCAGTGCTATGGGGGGAATGAACACTGAAGCTTTCTTT; CDR3: CSAMGGMNTEAFF